This is a list of T cell receptor beta chains from one sample in a study of T cells in Graves' hyperthyroidism and ophthalmopathy. One entry per CDR3 protein results from TCRdb running MiXCR on the multiplex PCR reads. The top ten clones hold about a sixth of a sample with approximately 710,000 distinct CDR3 sequences, around a sixth of them seen once. The sequencing input was blood. The receptors stem from a man in his fifties or sixties with Graves' hyperthyroidism. The CDR3 runs from the conserved cysteine through the conserved F or W. A D gene is named only where the DNA matches it firmly. Clone size is stated in some rows and not others, as once, few, many or a class when expanded.

V gene: TRBV19
clone size: .
D gene: .
J gene: TRBJ1-1
CDR3 protein: CASSSTFSLNTEAFF
CDR3 DNA: TGTGCCAGTAGTAGTACATTCAGCCTGAACACTGAAGCTTTCTTT

V gene: TRBV2
clone size: .
D gene: .
J gene: TRBJ1-6
CDR3 protein: CASTGTGRNSPLHF
CDR3 DNA: TGTGCCAGCACCGGGACCGGGCGGAATTCACCCCTCCACTTT

V gene: TRBV19
clone size: few
D gene: TRBD1
J gene: TRBJ2-5
CDR3 protein: CASRPKGQGAGETQYF
CDR3 DNA: TGTGCCAGTCGTCCTAAAGGGCAGGGGGCGGGAGAGACCCAGTACTTC

V gene: TRBV28
clone size: .
D gene: TRBD1
J gene: TRBJ2-3
CDR3 protein: CASSLSGQGYTDTQYF
CDR3 DNA: TGTGCCAGCAGTTTAAGCGGACAGGGATATACAGATACGCAGTATTTT

V gene: TRBV27
clone size: many
D gene: TRBD2
J gene: TRBJ2-3
CDR3 protein: CASSIGTSGRTDTQYF
CDR3 DNA: TGTGCCAGCAGTATCGGGACTAGCGGGAGGACAGATACGCAGTATTTT

V gene: TRBV29-1
clone size: .
D gene: TRBD2
J gene: TRBJ2-3
CDR3 protein: CSVERLAGGTTDTQYF
CDR3 DNA: TGCAGCGTGGAAAGACTAGCGGGAGGGACCACAGATACGCAGTATTTT

V gene: TRBV6-1
clone size: .
D gene: TRBD2
J gene: TRBJ2-2
CDR3 protein: CASGQPGLAGGGTGELFF
CDR3 DNA: TGTGCCAGCGGGCAGCCGGGACTAGCGGGAGGAGGCACCGGGGAGCTGTTTTTT

V gene: TRBV20-1
clone size: few
D gene: TRBD2
J gene: TRBJ2-2
CDR3 protein: CSARRYTSGVSNTGELFF
CDR3 DNA: TGCAGTGCTAGAAGGTATACTAGCGGTGTCTCGAACACCGGGGAGCTGTTTTTT

V gene: TRBV6-2/TRBV6-3
clone size: many
D gene: .
J gene: TRBJ1-2
CDR3 protein: CASSYTRTNYGYTF
CDR3 DNA: TGTGCCAGCAGTTACACGAGAACTAACTATGGCTACACCTTC

V gene: TRBV20-1
clone size: many
D gene: .
J gene: TRBJ1-1
CDR3 protein: CSARACLCTEAFF
CDR3 DNA: TGCAGTGCTAGAGCCTGTCTTTGCACTGAAGCTTTCTTT

V gene: TRBV28
clone size: many
D gene: .
J gene: TRBJ2-1
CDR3 protein: CASSSELAMNEQFF
CDR3 DNA: TGTGCCAGCAGTTCCGAACTAGCCATGAATGAGCAGTTCTTC

V gene: TRBV12-3/TRBV12-4
clone size: many
D gene: .
J gene: TRBJ1-4
CDR3 protein: CASTPPAVSNEKLFF
CDR3 DNA: TGTGCCAGCACCCCACCAGCCGTCAGTAATGAAAAACTGTTTTTT

V gene: TRBV12-3/TRBV12-4
clone size: many
D gene: .
J gene: TRBJ2-3
CDR3 protein: CASSLYSGHADTQYF
CDR3 DNA: TGTGCCAGCAGTTTATATAGCGGCCACGCGGATACGCAGTATTTT

V gene: TRBV6-2/TRBV6-3
clone size: many
D gene: .
J gene: TRBJ2-7
CDR3 protein: CASSSPGPRTYEQYF
CDR3 DNA: TGTGCCAGCAGTTCCCCGGGACCTCGAACCTACGAGCAGTACTTC

V gene: TRBV10-3
clone size: many
D gene: .
J gene: TRBJ2-1
CDR3 protein: CAISPKWTSGSDNEQFF
CDR3 DNA: TGTGCCATCAGTCCTAAGTGGACGTCAGGGAGCGACAATGAGCAGTTCTTC

V gene: TRBV6-2/TRBV6-3
clone size: many
D gene: .
J gene: TRBJ1-1
CDR3 protein: CASRRAPTEAFF
CDR3 DNA: TGTGCCAGCAGAAGGGCGCCGACTGAAGCTTTCTTT

V gene: TRBV5-1
clone size: .
D gene: .
J gene: TRBJ2-1
CDR3 protein: CASRTGVSVNEQFF
CDR3 DNA: TGCGCCAGCAGGACCGGAGTGTCGGTGAATGAGCAGTTCTTC

V gene: TRBV9
clone size: .
D gene: .
J gene: TRBJ1-5
CDR3 protein: CASSQGYNQPQHF
CDR3 DNA: TGTGCCAGCAGCCAGGGATACAATCAGCCCCAGCATTTT

V gene: TRBV28
clone size: .
D gene: .
J gene: TRBJ2-7
CDR3 protein: CASSSPGTSTGRYEQYF
CDR3 DNA: TGTGCCAGCAGTTCCCCAGGTACGTCAACCGGTCGCTACGAGCAGTACTTC

V gene: TRBV5-1
clone size: .
D gene: .
J gene: TRBJ2-2
CDR3 protein: CASSRGLGTSGELFF
CDR3 DNA: TGCGCCAGCAGCCGGGGTCTAGGGACTTCCGGGGAGCTGTTTTTT

V gene: TRBV28
clone size: many
D gene: .
J gene: TRBJ2-5
CDR3 protein: CASSVLRGATSREPQYF
CDR3 DNA: TGTGCCAGCAGTGTCCTGAGGGGCGCAACTTCAAGAGAGCCCCAGTACTTC

V gene: TRBV11-3
clone size: many
D gene: TRBD1
J gene: TRBJ2-1
CDR3 protein: CASSLAVGTGTHEQFF
CDR3 DNA: TGTGCCAGCAGCCTAGCTGTCGGGACAGGGACACATGAGCAGTTCTTC

V gene: TRBV28
clone size: few
D gene: TRBD2
J gene: TRBJ2-7
CDR3 protein: CASSSQWTSGGGSYEQYF
CDR3 DNA: TGTGCCAGCAGTTCTCAATGGACTAGCGGAGGGGGATCCTACGAGCAGTACTTC

V gene: TRBV30
clone size: .
D gene: .
J gene: TRBJ2-5
CDR3 protein: CAWSRVTETQYF
CDR3 DNA: TGTGCCTGGAGTCGGGTAACAGAGACCCAGTACTTC

V gene: TRBV20-1
clone size: many
D gene: TRBD2
J gene: TRBJ2-1
CDR3 protein: CSARGPAGGVNEQFF
CDR3 DNA: TGCAGTGCTAGAGGGCCAGCGGGAGGAGTCAATGAGCAGTTCTTC

V gene: TRBV6-2/TRBV6-3
clone size: many
D gene: .
J gene: TRBJ2-7
CDR3 protein: CASSYSKTSVVYEQYF
CDR3 DNA: TGTGCCAGCAGTTACTCAAAGACTAGTGTCGTCTACGAGCAGTACTTC

V gene: TRBV7-9
clone size: few
D gene: .
J gene: TRBJ2-1
CDR3 protein: CASSLALDEQFF
CDR3 DNA: TGTGCCAGCAGCTTAGCACTAGATGAGCAGTTCTTC

V gene: TRBV10-1
clone size: .
D gene: .
J gene: TRBJ1-4
CDR3 protein: CASSEFSDSLNEKLFF
CDR3 DNA: TGCGCCAGCAGTGAGTTTTCGGACAGCTTGAATGAAAAACTGTTTTTT

V gene: TRBV30
clone size: .
D gene: .
J gene: TRBJ2-3
CDR3 protein: CAWSRTDTQYF
CDR3 DNA: TGTGCCTGGAGTAGAACAGATACGCAGTATTTT

V gene: TRBV25-1
clone size: many
D gene: .
J gene: TRBJ2-5
CDR3 protein: CASSEFPRVEETQYF
CDR3 DNA: TGTGCCAGCAGTGAATTCCCCAGGGTGGAGGAGACCCAGTACTTC

V gene: TRBV11-2
clone size: many
D gene: .
J gene: TRBJ2-2
CDR3 protein: CASSLGPNTGELFF
CDR3 DNA: TGTGCCAGCAGCTTGGGGCCGAACACCGGGGAGCTGTTTTTT

V gene: TRBV29-1
clone size: .
D gene: .
J gene: TRBJ2-7
CDR3 protein: CSAATARSYEQYF
CDR3 DNA: TGCAGCGCTGCGACGGCCCGCTCCTACGAGCAGTACTTC

V gene: TRBV5-8
clone size: few
D gene: .
J gene: TRBJ1-2
CDR3 protein: CASSFGENYGYTF
CDR3 DNA: TGTGCCAGCAGCTTTGGAGAGAACTATGGCTACACCTTC

V gene: TRBV18
clone size: many
D gene: .
J gene: TRBJ2-3
CDR3 protein: CASSPQGPDTQYF
CDR3 DNA: TGTGCCAGCTCACCACAGGGGCCAGATACGCAGTATTTT

V gene: TRBV28
clone size: many
D gene: .
J gene: TRBJ1-6
CDR3 protein: CASSLSGGINNSPLHF
CDR3 DNA: TGTGCCAGCAGTTTAAGTGGGGGAATAAATAATTCACCCCTCCACTTT

V gene: TRBV3-1
clone size: many
D gene: TRBD1
J gene: TRBJ2-2
CDR3 protein: CASSQDSPGTGRTGELFF
CDR3 DNA: TGTGCCAGCAGCCAAGATAGTCCCGGGACAGGACGGACCGGGGAGCTGTTTTTT

V gene: TRBV30
clone size: many
D gene: .
J gene: TRBJ2-1
CDR3 protein: CAWSSGSEQFF
CDR3 DNA: TGTGCCTGGAGTTCGGGGAGTGAGCAGTTCTTC

V gene: TRBV9
clone size: few
D gene: TRBD2
J gene: TRBJ2-3
CDR3 protein: CASSVTAAGADTQYF
CDR3 DNA: TGTGCCAGCAGCGTCACGGCAGCGGGAGCAGATACGCAGTATTTT

V gene: TRBV2
clone size: many
D gene: .
J gene: TRBJ2-1
CDR3 protein: CASSGGNYNEQFF
CDR3 DNA: TGTGCCAGCAGTGGAGGGAACTACAATGAGCAGTTCTTC

V gene: TRBV12-3/TRBV12-4
clone size: many
D gene: .
J gene: TRBJ1-1
CDR3 protein: CASSLTLYNTEAFF
CDR3 DNA: TGTGCCAGCAGTTTAACACTTTATAACACTGAAGCTTTCTTT

V gene: TRBV11-2
clone size: many
D gene: .
J gene: TRBJ2-7
CDR3 protein: CASSLDQLALYEQYF
CDR3 DNA: TGTGCCAGCAGCTTAGATCAGCTAGCACTATACGAGCAGTACTTC

V gene: TRBV7-8
clone size: many
D gene: TRBD1
J gene: TRBJ2-3
CDR3 protein: CASSLGTGPASTDTQYF
CDR3 DNA: TGTGCCAGCAGCTTAGGGACAGGGCCAGCGAGCACAGATACGCAGTATTTT

V gene: TRBV20-1
clone size: few
D gene: .
J gene: TRBJ2-5
CDR3 protein: CSARDFVGARETQYF
CDR3 DNA: TGCAGTGCTAGAGATTTTGTCGGGGCGAGGGAGACCCAGTACTTC

V gene: TRBV29-1
clone size: few
D gene: .
J gene: TRBJ2-3
CDR3 protein: CSVVVRAITDTQYF
CDR3 DNA: TGCAGCGTTGTGGTAAGGGCGATCACAGATACGCAGTATTTT

V gene: TRBV6-1
clone size: many
D gene: TRBD1
J gene: TRBJ2-7
CDR3 protein: CASSRDRGFYEQYF
CDR3 DNA: TGTGCCAGCAGTCGCGACAGGGGGTTCTACGAGCAGTACTTC

V gene: TRBV4-2
clone size: .
D gene: TRBD2
J gene: TRBJ2-3
CDR3 protein: CASSQDAGLAAHDTQYF
CDR3 DNA: TGTGCCAGCAGCCAAGATGCGGGACTAGCGGCTCACGATACGCAGTATTTT

V gene: TRBV11-2
clone size: many
D gene: TRBD2
J gene: TRBJ2-7
CDR3 protein: CASSLEGGRAFEQYF
CDR3 DNA: TGTGCCAGCAGCTTAGAAGGCGGGAGGGCCTTCGAGCAGTACTTC

V gene: TRBV18
clone size: many
D gene: TRBD2
J gene: TRBJ2-3
CDR3 protein: CASSPPVGGSGNTQYF
CDR3 DNA: TGTGCCAGCTCACCACCGGTTGGCGGGAGTGGAAATACGCAGTATTTT

V gene: TRBV20-1
clone size: few
D gene: .
J gene: TRBJ2-1
CDR3 protein: CSARDPRVSYNEQFF
CDR3 DNA: TGCAGTGCTAGAGATCCCCGGGTTTCCTACAATGAGCAGTTCTTC

V gene: TRBV27
clone size: few
D gene: TRBD1
J gene: TRBJ2-1
CDR3 protein: CASNSGTGGSGRISGQFF
CDR3 DNA: TGTGCCAGCAATTCCGGGACAGGGGGAAGCGGGAGGATTTCCGGGCAGTTCTTC

V gene: TRBV7-9
clone size: few
D gene: .
J gene: TRBJ2-7
CDR3 protein: CASSLDAWVSYEQYF
CDR3 DNA: TGTGCCAGCAGCTTAGATGCTTGGGTATCCTACGAGCAGTACTTC

V gene: TRBV6-2/TRBV6-3
clone size: many
D gene: TRBD2
J gene: TRBJ2-1
CDR3 protein: CASSYGTNNEQFF
CDR3 DNA: TGTGCCAGCAGTTACGGGACTAACAATGAGCAGTTCTTC

V gene: TRBV6-2/TRBV6-3
clone size: .
D gene: TRBD2
J gene: TRBJ2-3
CDR3 protein: CASTAGLAGSTDTQYF
CDR3 DNA: TGTGCCAGCACCGCGGGACTAGCGGGGAGCACAGATACGCAGTATTTT

V gene: TRBV28
clone size: many
D gene: .
J gene: TRBJ1-5
CDR3 protein: CASRPINRGRDIDQPQHF
CDR3 DNA: TGTGCCAGCAGGCCGATCAATCGAGGGCGCGATATAGATCAGCCCCAGCATTTT

V gene: TRBV30
clone size: few
D gene: .
J gene: TRBJ1-2
CDR3 protein: CAWKRGFGYTF
CDR3 DNA: TGTGCCTGGAAAAGGGGATTTGGCTACACCTTC

V gene: TRBV6-2/TRBV6-3
clone size: few
D gene: TRBD2
J gene: TRBJ2-2
CDR3 protein: CASSALTSGLIGELFF
CDR3 DNA: TGTGCCAGCAGCGCGCTTACTAGCGGGCTTATCGGGGAGCTGTTTTTT